These 8 T cell receptor beta chains share one sample of origin, sequenced in a study of OX40 agonist ivuxolimab in advanced cancers. The protocol was immunoSEQ multiplex PCR, while the TCRdb copy is restricted to in-frame clones and leaves out a portion. The sample includes 65,000 to 90,000 clones, more than 80% of them seen just once. Source: CD4+ or CD8+ T cells sorted from blood, taken in a trial of the OX40 agonist ivuxolimab. These receptors originate from an adult with an advanced solid tumor such as melanoma, head and neck, liver or kidney cancer.

The chain recombines TRBV15 with TRBJ2-3; 8 bases match TRBD1. With 0 bases clipped from V and 5 bases from J, the junction kept 4 bases outside the gene matches. This CDR3 is 15 amino acids long. The V gene's germline CDR1 is LNHNV and CDR2 YYDKDF (reference sequence). CDR3 sequence reads: CATSRDGQGGDTQYF. The CDR3 nucleotides are TGTGCCACCAGCAGAGATGGACAGGGAGGAGATACGCAGTATTTT.

The rearrangement uses TRBV6-5 and TRBJ1-4; D is unclear. The CDR3 has 12 amino acids. Trimming took 5 bases from V and 11 from J, leaving 12 bases between them. Germline CDR1 MNHEY, CDR2 SVGAGI. The DNA of the CDR3 is TGTGCCAGCAGTGATCAGGCAGCTAAACTGTTTTTT. Amino acids: CASSDQAAKLFF.

This clone appeared once. V gene TRBV18 combines with J gene TRBJ2-1; TRBD2 aligns across 9 bases. V lost 0 bases, J lost 8 bases, and 2 bases stayed unmatched. Germline V gene data show CDR1 as KGHSH and CDR2 as LQKENI. The CDR3 contains 14 residues. CDR3 coding DNA: TGTGCCAGCTCACCACCGGGACTAGCCTATGAGCAGTTCTTC. Translated, it gives CASSPPGLAYEQFF.

The chain's CDR3 is CAISEDILRQPQHF. CDR3 in DNA: TGTGCCATCAGTGAGGATATATTAAGGCAGCCCCAGCATTTT. The V and J genes are TRBV10-3 and TRBJ1-5; no definite D call. The CDR3 contains 14 residues. In germline, CDR1 is ENHRY, CDR2 SYGVKD. V gave up 2 bases and J gave up 7 bases, with 12 bases separating them.

The chain carries TRBV7-9 and TRBJ1-3, with D hard to call. Trimming pared 6 bases from V and 0 bases from J, leaving 9 bases between. The CDR3 has 14 residues. CDR1 is SEHNR and CDR2 is FQNEAQ in the germline V gene (reference sequence). In nucleotides, the CDR3 is TGTGCCAGCAGTTCACCAGACTCTGGAAACACCATATATTTT. Translating gives CASSSPDSGNTIYF.

This chain links TRBV29-1 with TRBJ2-3; possible D gene TRBD1, 6 bases. V shed 4 bases and J shed 2 bases, with 19 bases lying between them. This CDR3 has 16 residues. Germline V gene sequence: CDR1 SQVTM, CDR2 ANQGSEA. CDR3 bases: TGCAGCGTTGGAGGTCGTGAGGGGGACCCCACAGATACGCAGTATTTT. This sequence encodes CSVGGREGDPTDTQYF.

V gene TRBV19 combines with J gene TRBJ2-3, with 8 bases matching TRBD2. The V and J ends lost 5 bases and 1 base, in that order; junction bases with no gene match: 8. The CDR3 totals 16 residues. Germline CDR1 reads LNHDA; CDR2 reads SQIVND (reference sequence). CDR3: CASSSFPTSGTDTQYF. The CDR3 nucleotides are TGTGCCAGTAGTTCCTTTCCGACTAGCGGCACAGATACGCAGTATTTT.

V gene TRBV6-6 combines with J gene TRBJ2-3, with TRBD2 matching over 12 bases. The CDR3 runs to 15 residues. V was pared by 2 bases and J by 6 bases, with 3 bases of the junction left unmatched. Germline values: CDR1 MNHNY, CDR2 SVGAGI (reference sequence). The CDR3 loop reads CASSYRTSGGDTQYF. In nucleotides, the CDR3 is TGTGCCAGCAGTTACCGAACTAGCGGGGGGGATACGCAGTATTTT.